The clone carrying this T cell receptor beta chain occurred a few times. TCR alpha and TCR beta cDNA libraries with sample barcodes and UMIs came from 5'RACE using constant-segment primers. TCRdb passed the 5' RACE reads through MiXCR, listing each CDR3 protein once. Among about 140,000 distinct CDR3 sequences listed, about 14% were seen once. The data were obtained in a study of T-cell memory formation after mild COVID-19. This receptor was obtained from an adult woman who had mild COVID-19 (a few samples of this study predate the infection). Cell type and time point are not known. Sample: PBMCs or a T cell subset sorted from them (not recorded which).

Here the CDR3 DNA reads TGTGCCAGCAGCCCCCGGGACTCTCTCTACGAGCAGTACTTC. It codes for CASSPRDSLYEQYF. The chain uses TRBV9 and TRBJ2-7, with TRBD2 as a possible D gene (6 bases). Between the trimmed V and J ends, which lost 4 bases and 3 bases, there was a span of 14 bases. The length of the CDR3 is 14 residues. Germline lookup yields CDR1 SGDLS and CDR2 YYNGEE.